This T cell receptor (beta chain) was recorded in a study of blood T cell repertoires in COVID-19. Background on the study: Whether acute or convalescent, the COVID-19 samples came from the United States, Italy and Spain. The cDNA or gDNA used as material had been derived from T cells, B-cell-depleted T cells, or PBMCs.

In the study's own analysis: Quantification of nucleated cells was approximated via reference gene primer amplification. Using immunoSEQ multiplex PCR, the repertoire was profiled, and TCRdb retains in-frame clones only, with some absent. V, J and clone size derive from that table, while D and trimming were established from the DNA sequence. The profile shows roughly 260,000 clones, roughly 90% of them singletons. This TCR was recovered from a middle-aged woman who had recovered from COVID-19. The sequenced sample consisted of peripheral blood.

CDR3: CATSDRYLTGRGETQYF. DNA of the CDR3: TGTGCCACCAGTGATCGATACCTGACTGGAAGGGGGGAGACCCAGTACTTC. This chain uses TRBV24-1 with TRBJ2-5; the D gene is possibly TRBD1 (6 bases). This CDR3 comprises 17 residues. The V end was cut by 3 bases, the J end by 5 bases, with 21 bases between. Germline V CDR1 and CDR2: KGHDR, SFDVKD.